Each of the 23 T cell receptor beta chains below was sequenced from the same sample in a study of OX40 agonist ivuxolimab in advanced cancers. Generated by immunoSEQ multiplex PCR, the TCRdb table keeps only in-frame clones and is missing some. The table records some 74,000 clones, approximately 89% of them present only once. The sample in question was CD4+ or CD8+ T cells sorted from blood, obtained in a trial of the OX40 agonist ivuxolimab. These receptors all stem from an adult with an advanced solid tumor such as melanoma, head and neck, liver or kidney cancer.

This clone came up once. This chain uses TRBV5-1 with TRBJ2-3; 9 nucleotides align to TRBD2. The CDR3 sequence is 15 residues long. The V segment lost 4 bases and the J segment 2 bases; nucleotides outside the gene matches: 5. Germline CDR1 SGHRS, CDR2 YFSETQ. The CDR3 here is CASSTTSGLTDTQYF. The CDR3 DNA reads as TGCGCCAGCAGCACGACTAGCGGACTCACAGATACGCAGTATTTT.

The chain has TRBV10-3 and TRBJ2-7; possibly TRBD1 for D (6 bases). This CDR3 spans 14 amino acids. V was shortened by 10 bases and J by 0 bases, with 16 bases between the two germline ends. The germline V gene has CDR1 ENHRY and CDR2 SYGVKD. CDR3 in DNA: TGTGCCACCATCAGGACAGATACCTCCTACGAGCAGTACTTC. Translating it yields CATIRTDTSYEQYF.

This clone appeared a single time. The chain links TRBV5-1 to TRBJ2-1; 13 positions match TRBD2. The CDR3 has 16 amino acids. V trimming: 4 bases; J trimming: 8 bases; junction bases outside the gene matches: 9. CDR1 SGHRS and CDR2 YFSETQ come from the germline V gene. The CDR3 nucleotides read TGCGCCAGCAGCACTACCACTAGCGGGGGGGCGCATGAGCAGTTCTTC. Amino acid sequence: CASSTTTSGGAHEQFF. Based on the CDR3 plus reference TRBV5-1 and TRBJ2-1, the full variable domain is KAGVTQTPRYLIKTRGQQVTLSCSPISGHRSVSWYQQTPGQGLQFLFEYFSETQRNKGNFPGRFSGRQFSNSRSEMNVSTLELGDSALYLCASSTTTSGGAHEQFFGPGTRLTVL.

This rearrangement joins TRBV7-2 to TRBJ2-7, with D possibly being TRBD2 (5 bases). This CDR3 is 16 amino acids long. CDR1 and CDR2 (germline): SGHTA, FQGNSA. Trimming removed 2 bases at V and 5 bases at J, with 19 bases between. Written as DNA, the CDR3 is TGTGCCAGCAGCTTACCACTAACGCGGGTGCTCCACGAGCAGTACTTC. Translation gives CASSLPLTRVLHEQYF. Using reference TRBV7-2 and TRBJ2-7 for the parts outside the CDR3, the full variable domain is GAGVSQSPSNKVTEKGKDVELRCDPISGHTALYWYRQSLGQGLEFLIYFQGNSAPDKSGLPSDRFSAERTGGSVSTLTIQRTQQEDSAVYLCASSLPLTRVLHEQYFGPGTRLTVT.

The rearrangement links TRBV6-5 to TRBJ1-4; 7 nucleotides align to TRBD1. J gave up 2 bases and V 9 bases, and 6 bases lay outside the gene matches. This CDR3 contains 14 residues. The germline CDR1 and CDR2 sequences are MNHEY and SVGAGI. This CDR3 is CASSGGFTNEKLFF. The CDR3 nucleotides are TGTGCCAGTTCAGGGGGTTTCACTAATGAAAAACTGTTTTTT.

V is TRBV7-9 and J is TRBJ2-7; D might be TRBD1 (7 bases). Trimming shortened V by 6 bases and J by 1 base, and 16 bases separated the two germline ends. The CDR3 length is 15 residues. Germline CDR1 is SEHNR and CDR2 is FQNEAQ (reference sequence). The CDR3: CASSLGGTESYEQYF. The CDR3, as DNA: TGTGCCAGCAGTCTAGGGGGGACAGAGTCCTACGAGCAGTACTTC.

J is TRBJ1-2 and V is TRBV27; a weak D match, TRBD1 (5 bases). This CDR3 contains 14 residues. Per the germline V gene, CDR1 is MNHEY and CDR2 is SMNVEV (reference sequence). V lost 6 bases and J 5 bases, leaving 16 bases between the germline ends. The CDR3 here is CASSGGGLGYGYTF. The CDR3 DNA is TGTGCCAGCAGCGGGGGAGGACTTGGATATGGCTACACCTTC.

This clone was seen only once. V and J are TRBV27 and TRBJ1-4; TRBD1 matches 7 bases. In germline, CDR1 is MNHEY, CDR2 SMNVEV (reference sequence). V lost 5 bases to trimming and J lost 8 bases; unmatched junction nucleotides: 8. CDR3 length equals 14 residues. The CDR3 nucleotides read TGTGCCAGCAGTGCACAGGGGTACCCCGAAAAACTGTTTTTT. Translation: CASSAQGYPEKLFF.

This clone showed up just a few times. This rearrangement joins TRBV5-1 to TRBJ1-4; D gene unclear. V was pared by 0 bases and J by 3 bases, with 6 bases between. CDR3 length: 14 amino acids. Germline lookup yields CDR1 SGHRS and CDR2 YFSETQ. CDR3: CASSLAPPNEKLFF. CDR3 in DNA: TGCGCCAGCAGCTTGGCCCCCCCTAATGAAAAACTGTTTTTT.

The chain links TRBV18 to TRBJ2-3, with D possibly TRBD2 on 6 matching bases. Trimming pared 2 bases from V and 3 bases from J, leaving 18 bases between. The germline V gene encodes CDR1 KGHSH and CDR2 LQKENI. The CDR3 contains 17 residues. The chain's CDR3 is CASSPGRLGGTTDTQYF. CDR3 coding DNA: TGTGCCAGCTCACCAGGGCGTTTGGGGGGAACGACAGATACGCAGTATTTT.

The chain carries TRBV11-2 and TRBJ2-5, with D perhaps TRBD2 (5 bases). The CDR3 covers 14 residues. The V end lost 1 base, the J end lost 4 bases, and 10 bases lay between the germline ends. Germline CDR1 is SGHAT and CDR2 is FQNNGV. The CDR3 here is CASSLAGVLETQYF. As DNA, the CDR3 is TGTGCCAGCAGCTTAGCCGGGGTATTAGAGACCCAGTACTTC.

The CDR3 spells CASSYSSMNTEAFF. CDR3 coding DNA: TGTGCCAGCAGTTACTCTTCGATGAACACTGAAGCTTTCTTT. The chain combines TRBV6-5 with TRBJ1-1, with no clear D. The CDR3 is made up of 14 amino acids. The germline CDR1 and CDR2 sequences are MNHEY and SVGAGI. The ends were cut back, 0 bases at V and 0 bases at J, with 5 bases in the middle.

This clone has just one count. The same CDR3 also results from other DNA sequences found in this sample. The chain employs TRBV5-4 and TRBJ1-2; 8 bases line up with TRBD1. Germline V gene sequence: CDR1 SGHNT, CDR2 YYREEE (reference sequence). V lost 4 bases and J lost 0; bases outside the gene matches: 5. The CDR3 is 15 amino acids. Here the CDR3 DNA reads TGTGCCAGCAGCCCCAGGACAGGGACTAACTATGGCTACACCTTC. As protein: CASSPRTGTNYGYTF.

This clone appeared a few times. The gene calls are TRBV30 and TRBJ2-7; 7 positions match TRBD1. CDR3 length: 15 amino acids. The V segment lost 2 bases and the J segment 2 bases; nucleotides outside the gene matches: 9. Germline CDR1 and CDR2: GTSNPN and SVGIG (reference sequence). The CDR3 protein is CAWSLTGSGAYEQYF. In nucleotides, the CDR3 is TGTGCCTGGAGTCTGACAGGGTCAGGCGCCTACGAGCAGTACTTC.

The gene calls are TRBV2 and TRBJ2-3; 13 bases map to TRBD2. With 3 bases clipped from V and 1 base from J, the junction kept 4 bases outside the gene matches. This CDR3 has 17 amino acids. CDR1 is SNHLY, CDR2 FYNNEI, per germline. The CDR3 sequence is CASSDGTSGVGTDTQYF. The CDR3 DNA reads TGTGCCAGCAGTGACGGGACTAGCGGGGTGGGCACAGATACGCAGTATTTT.

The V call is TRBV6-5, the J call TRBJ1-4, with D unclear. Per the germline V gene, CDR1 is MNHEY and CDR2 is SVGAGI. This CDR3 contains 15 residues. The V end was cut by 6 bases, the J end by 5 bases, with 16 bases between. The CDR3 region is CASSPPDPGNEKLFF. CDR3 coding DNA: TGTGCCAGCAGCCCTCCAGATCCTGGGAATGAAAAACTGTTTTTT.

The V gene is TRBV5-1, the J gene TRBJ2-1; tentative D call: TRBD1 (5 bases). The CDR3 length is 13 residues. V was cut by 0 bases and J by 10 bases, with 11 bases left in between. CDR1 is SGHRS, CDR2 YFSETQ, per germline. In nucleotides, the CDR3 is TGCGCCAGCAGCTTGGAAGGGGTGGCGGAGCAGTTCTTC. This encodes CASSLEGVAEQFF. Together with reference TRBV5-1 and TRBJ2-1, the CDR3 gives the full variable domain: KAGVTQTPRYLIKTRGQQVTLSCSPISGHRSVSWYQQTPGQGLQFLFEYFSETQRNKGNFPGRFSGRQFSNSRSEMNVSTLELGDSALYLCASSLEGVAEQFFGPGTRLTVL.

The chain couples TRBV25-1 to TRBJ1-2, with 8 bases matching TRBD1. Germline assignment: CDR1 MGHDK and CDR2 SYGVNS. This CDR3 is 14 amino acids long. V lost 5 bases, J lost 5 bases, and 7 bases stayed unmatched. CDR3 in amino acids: CASSRQGRDYGYTF. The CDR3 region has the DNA TGTGCCAGCAGTCGACAGGGGAGGGATTATGGCTACACCTTC.

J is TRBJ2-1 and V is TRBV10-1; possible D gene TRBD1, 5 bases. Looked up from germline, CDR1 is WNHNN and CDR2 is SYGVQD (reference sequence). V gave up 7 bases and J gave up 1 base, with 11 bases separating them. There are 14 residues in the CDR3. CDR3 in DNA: TGCGCCAGCACTGGCAAGGGGTCCTACAATGAGCAGTTCTTC. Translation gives CASTGKGSYNEQFF.

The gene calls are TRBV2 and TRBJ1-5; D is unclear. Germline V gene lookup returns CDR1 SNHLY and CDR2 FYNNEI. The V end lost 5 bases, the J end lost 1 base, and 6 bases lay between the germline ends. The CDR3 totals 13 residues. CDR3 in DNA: TGTGCCAGCAGTTGGGAGAGCAATCAGCCCCAGCATTTT. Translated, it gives CASSWESNQPQHF.

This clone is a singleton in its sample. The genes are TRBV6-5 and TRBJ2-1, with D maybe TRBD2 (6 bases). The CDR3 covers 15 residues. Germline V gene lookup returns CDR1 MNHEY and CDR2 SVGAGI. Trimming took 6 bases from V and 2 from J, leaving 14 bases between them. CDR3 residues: CASRLAEPPYNEQFF. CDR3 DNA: TGTGCCAGCAGGTTAGCGGAGCCCCCCTACAATGAGCAGTTCTTC.

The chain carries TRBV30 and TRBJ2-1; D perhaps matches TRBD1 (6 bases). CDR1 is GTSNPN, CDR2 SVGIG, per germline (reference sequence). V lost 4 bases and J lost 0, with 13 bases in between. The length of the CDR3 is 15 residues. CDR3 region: CAWTMDSYSYNEQFF. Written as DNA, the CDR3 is TGTGCCTGGACGATGGACAGCTACTCCTACAATGAGCAGTTCTTC.

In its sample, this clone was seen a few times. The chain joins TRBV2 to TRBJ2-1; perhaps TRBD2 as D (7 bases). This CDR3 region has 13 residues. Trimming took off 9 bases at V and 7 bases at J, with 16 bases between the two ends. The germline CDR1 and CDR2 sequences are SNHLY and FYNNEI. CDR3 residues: CASKGGDRNEQFF. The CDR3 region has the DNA TGTGCCAGTAAGGGGGGGGATCGGAATGAGCAGTTCTTC.